One and the same sample provided the 10 T cell receptor beta chains below, sequenced in a study of CXCR3-negative and CXCR3-positive naive CD8 T cells. cDNA libraries for TRB were generated by 5' RACE incorporating UMI labels. Using the 5' RACE reads, TCRdb records one entry per CDR3 protein without DNA. Its table records approximately 62,000 distinct CDR3 sequences. Sequenced material: naive CXCR3- CD8+ T cells from blood. As for subset: CD45RO-CCR7+CD27+CD95- naive CD8+ T cells lacking CXCR3 (TNR3-). These receptors were collected from a human donor in good health. Some clones in this sample may be carry-over from other donors' samples.

This chain uses TRBV24-1 with TRBJ2-1; TCRdb reports TRBD2, a call that lacks DNA to check it against. The CDR3 covers 16 residues. The V gene's germline CDR1 is KGHDR and CDR2 SFDVKD. The CDR3 region is CATSDSGTSGGAEQFF.

The gene calls are TRBV4-1 and TRBJ1-2; TCRdb gives TRBD1 as the D gene, but with no DNA this cannot be confirmed. This CDR3 contains 15 residues. CDR1 and CDR2 (germline): MGHRA, YSYEKL. This chain's CDR3 is CASSQGDRGIYGYTF.

The chain couples TRBV12-3 or TRBV12-4 to TRBJ2-1; the TCRdb call, TRBD1, lacks DNA for checking. The CDR3 is 14 residues long. The CDR3 protein is CASSFWQGDNEQFF.

The chain carries TRBV29-1 and TRBJ2-1; the TCRdb call, TRBD2, lacks DNA for checking. The CDR3 runs 16 residues. Germline values: CDR1 SQVTM, CDR2 ANQGSEA. CDR3 in amino acids: CSVEDPEAGDWNEQFF.

This sequence joins TRBV6-5 and TRBJ2-7; the TCRdb D gene call, TRBD1, has no DNA to confirm it. Germline CDR1 and CDR2: MNHEY and SVGAGI. The CDR3 has 14 residues. The chain's CDR3 is CASSFRGESYEQYF.

The rearrangement links TRBV7-9 to TRBJ2-3. The germline V gene encodes CDR1 SEHNR and CDR2 FQNEAQ (reference sequence). CDR3 length: 15 amino acids. This chain's CDR3 is CASSFRAILTDTQYF.

The chain combines TRBV25-1 with TRBJ1-2. Germline assignment: CDR1 MGHDK and CDR2 SYGVNS. The CDR3 spans 12 residues. The CDR3 is CASTHPLNGYTF.

The V and J genes are TRBV9 and TRBJ1-4; there is no DNA to check the TCRdb D call of TRBD1. This CDR3 comprises 16 residues. Germline lookup yields CDR1 SGDLS and CDR2 YYNGEE. The CDR3 loop is CASSPRTDATNEKLFF.

V usage is TRBV25-1 and J usage is TRBJ2-3. The CDR3 runs 11 residues. CDR1 and CDR2 from the germline V gene are MGHDK and SYGVNS. CDR3 residues: CASSEYIAQYF.

J is TRBJ2-3 and V is TRBV10-3; TCRdb's D call, TRBD2, is unchecked because there is no DNA. Germline lookup yields CDR1 ENHRY and CDR2 SYGVKD. The CDR3 length is 16 residues. CDR3 region: CAIRGTSGGHTDTQYF.